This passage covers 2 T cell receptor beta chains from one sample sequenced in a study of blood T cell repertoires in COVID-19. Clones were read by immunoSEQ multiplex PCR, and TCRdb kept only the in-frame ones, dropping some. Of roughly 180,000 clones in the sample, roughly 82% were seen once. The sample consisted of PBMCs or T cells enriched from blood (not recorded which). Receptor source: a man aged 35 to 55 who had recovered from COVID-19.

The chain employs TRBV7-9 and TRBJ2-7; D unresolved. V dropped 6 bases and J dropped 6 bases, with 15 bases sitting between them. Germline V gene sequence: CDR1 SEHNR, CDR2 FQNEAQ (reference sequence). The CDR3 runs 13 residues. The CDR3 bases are TGTGCCAGCAGGGGCCCGCTTCGCAGCGAGCAGTACGTC. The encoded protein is CASRGPLRSEQYV.

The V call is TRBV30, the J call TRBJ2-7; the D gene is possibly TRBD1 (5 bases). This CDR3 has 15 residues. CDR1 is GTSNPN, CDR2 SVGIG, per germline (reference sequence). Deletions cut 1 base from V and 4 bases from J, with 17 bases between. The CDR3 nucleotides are TGTGCCTGGAGTGGTAGGGGCTACCTCGGGTACGAGCAGTACTTC. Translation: CAWSGRGYLGYEQYF.